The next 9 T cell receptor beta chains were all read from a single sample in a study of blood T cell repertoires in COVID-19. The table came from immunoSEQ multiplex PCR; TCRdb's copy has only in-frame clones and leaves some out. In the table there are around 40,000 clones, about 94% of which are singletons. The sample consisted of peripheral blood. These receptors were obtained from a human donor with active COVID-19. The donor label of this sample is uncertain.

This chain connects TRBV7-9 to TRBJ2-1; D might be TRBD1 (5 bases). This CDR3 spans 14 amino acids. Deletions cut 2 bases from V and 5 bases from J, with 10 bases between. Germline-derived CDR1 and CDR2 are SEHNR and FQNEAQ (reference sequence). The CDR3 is CASSLSQGNNEQFF. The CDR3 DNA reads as TGTGCCAGCAGCTTATCGCAGGGAAACAATGAGCAGTTCTTC.

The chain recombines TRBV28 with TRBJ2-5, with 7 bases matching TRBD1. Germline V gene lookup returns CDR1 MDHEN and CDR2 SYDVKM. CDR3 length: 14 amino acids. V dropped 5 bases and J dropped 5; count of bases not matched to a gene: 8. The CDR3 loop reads CASSPQGKGETQYF. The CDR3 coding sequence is TGTGCCAGCAGTCCACAGGGGAAGGGGGAGACCCAGTACTTC. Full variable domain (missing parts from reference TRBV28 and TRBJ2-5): DVKVTQSSRYLVKRTGEKVFLECVQDMDHENMFWYRQDPGLGLRLIYFSYDVKMKEKGDIPEGYSVSREKKERFSLILESASTNQTSMYLCASSPQGKGETQYFGPGTRLLVL.

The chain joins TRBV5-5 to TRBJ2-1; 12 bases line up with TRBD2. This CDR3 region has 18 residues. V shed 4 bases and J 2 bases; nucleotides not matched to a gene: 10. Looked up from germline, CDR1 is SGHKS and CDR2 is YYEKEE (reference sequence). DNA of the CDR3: TGTGCCAGCAGCCTATTCCCGGGACTAGCGGGCGCCTACAATGAGCAGTTCTTC. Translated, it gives CASSLFPGLAGAYNEQFF.

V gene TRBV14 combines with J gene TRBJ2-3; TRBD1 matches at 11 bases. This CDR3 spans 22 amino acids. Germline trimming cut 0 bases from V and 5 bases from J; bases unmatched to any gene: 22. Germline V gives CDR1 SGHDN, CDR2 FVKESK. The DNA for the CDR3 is TGTGCCAGCAGCCAAGATCGGGGGACAGGGGGTATACCCGCACCGACTCAAGATACGCAGTATTTT. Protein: CASSQDRGTGGIPAPTQDTQYF. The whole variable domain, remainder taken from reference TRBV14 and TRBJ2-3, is EAGVTQFPSHSVIEKGQTVTLRCDPISGHDNLYWYRRVMGKEIKFLLHFVKESKQDESGMPNNRFLAERTGGTYSTLKVQPAELEDSGVYFCASSQDRGTGGIPAPTQDTQYFGPGTRLTVL.

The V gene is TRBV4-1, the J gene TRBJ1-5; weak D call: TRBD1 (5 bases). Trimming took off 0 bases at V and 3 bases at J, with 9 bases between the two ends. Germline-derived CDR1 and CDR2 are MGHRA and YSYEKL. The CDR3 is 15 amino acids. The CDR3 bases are TGCGCCAGCAGCCAAGATCAGGGTTCCAATCAGCCCCAGCATTTT. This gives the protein CASSQDQGSNQPQHF.

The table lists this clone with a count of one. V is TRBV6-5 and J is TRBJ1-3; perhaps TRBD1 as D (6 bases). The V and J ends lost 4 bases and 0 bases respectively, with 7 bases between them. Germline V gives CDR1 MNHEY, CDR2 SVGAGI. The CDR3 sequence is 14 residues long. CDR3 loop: CASSSDSSGNTIYF. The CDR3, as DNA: TGTGCCAGCAGTTCGGACAGCTCTGGAAACACCATATATTTT.

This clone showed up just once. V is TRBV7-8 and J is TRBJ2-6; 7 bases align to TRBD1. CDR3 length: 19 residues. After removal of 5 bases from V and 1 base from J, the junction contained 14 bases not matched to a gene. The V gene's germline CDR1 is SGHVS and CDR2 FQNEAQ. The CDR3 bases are TGTGCCAGCAGCAGATGGGACAGAGAGTCTTTATCTGGGGCCAACGTCCTGACTTTC. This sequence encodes CASSRWDRESLSGANVLTF.

The CDR3, as DNA: TGTGCCAGCAGCGTAGACAGTTCCTATGGCTACACCTTC. Translated: CASSVDSSYGYTF. V gene TRBV9 combines with J gene TRBJ1-2; D is undetermined. V was pared by 0 bases and J by 4 bases, with 7 bases between. This CDR3 is 13 amino acids long. Germline values: CDR1 SGDLS, CDR2 YYNGEE.

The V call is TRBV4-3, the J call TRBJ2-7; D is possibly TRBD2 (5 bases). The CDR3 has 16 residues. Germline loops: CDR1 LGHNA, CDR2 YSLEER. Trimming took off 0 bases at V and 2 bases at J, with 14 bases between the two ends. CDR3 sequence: CASSQDLLAAPYEQYF. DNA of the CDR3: TGCGCCAGCAGCCAAGATCTCCTAGCCGCCCCCTACGAGCAGTACTTC.